This is a list of T cell receptor beta chains from one sample in a study of blood T cells in healthy people across ages. One entry per CDR3 protein, called by TCRdb with MiXCR from the 5' RACE reads. This table holds about 760,000 distinct CDR3 sequences, approximately 53% found once. Material: blood. The receptors originated from a man in his forties in good health. CDR3s include the opening cysteine and the closing phenylalanine or tryptophan. D genes are given only for firm matches. Clone size, where shown, is once, few, many, or a class for clones that have expanded.

>TRBV20-1|TRBJ2-5|-|-
TGCAGTGCTATAGGAGGGTGGAGGAAGACCCAGTACTTC
CSAIGGWRKTQYF
>TRBV2|TRBJ2-5|few|-
TGTGCCAGCGGGTCCCCAGGGACCCAGTACTTC
CASGSPGTQYF
>TRBV7-2|TRBJ2-3|-|-
TGTGCCAGCAGCTTAACCCCCTCACAGAGAAGAGTGGATACGCAGTATTTT
CASSLTPSQRRVDTQYF
>TRBV6-1|TRBJ1-5|-|TRBD1
TGTGCCAGCAGCAAGACAGGGGGAAATCAGCCCCAGCATTTT
CASSKTGGNQPQHF
>TRBV12-3/TRBV12-4|TRBJ2-7|-|TRBD2
TGTGCCAGCAGTCCAAGACTAGCGGGAGCCGTATACGAGCAGTACTTC
CASSPRLAGAVYEQYF
>TRBV5-1|TRBJ2-1|-|-
TGCGCCAGCAGCTCGGACCGGACAGCCCACAATGAGCAGTTCTTC
CASSSDRTAHNEQFF
>TRBV18|TRBJ2-7|few|TRBD1
TGTGCCAGCGGGGACAGACCAACCTACGAGCAGTACTTC
CASGDRPTYEQYF
>TRBV7-9|TRBJ1-1|-|-
TGTGCCAGCAGCCAATTAACAGGGCGAGCTTTCTTT
CASSQLTGRAFF
>TRBV3-1|TRBJ2-3|few|TRBD2
TGTGCCAGCAGCCAAAACCCTAGCGGGGATACGCAGTATTTT
CASSQNPSGDTQYF
>TRBV5-1|TRBJ2-7|-|-
TGCGCCAGCAACTTGTCGCAGCCCTCTTACGAGCAGTACTTC
CASNLSQPSYEQYF
>TRBV15|TRBJ2-2|-|TRBD1
TGTGCCACCAGCAGAGATTACCGGGGACAGGGACGGGAGCTGTTTTTT
CATSRDYRGQGRELFF
>TRBV10-2|TRBJ2-1|-|-
TGCGCCAGCATTGAGAAAGTCCGACACGATGAGCAGTTCTTC
CASIEKVRHDEQFF
>TRBV25-1|TRBJ1-3|-|-
TGTGCCAGCAGTGTAAGGGGGAGAAACACCATATATTTT
CASSVRGRNTIYF
>TRBV7-3|TRBJ2-1|-|TRBD2
TGTGCCAGCACTTTGGCGGGAGTTAATAATGAGCAGTTCTTC
CASTLAGVNNEQFF
>TRBV29-1|TRBJ2-1|-|TRBD1
TGCAGCGTTGGACGACAGGGCAATGAGCAGTTCTTC
CSVGRQGNEQFF
>TRBV4-2|TRBJ1-4|-|TRBD1
TGTGCCAGCAGCCAAGATCGGGGACAGGGGGCTTCCGGTGAAAAACTGTTTTTT
CASSQDRGQGASGEKLFF
>TRBV20-1|TRBJ1-5|-|-
TGCAGTGCTAGCCGAGGGTATAGCAATCAGCCCCAGCATTTT
CSASRGYSNQPQHF
>TRBV3-1|TRBJ2-1|few|TRBD2
TGTGCCAGCAGCCAAGATTTGGCGGGAGCTTACAATGAGCAGTTCTTC
CASSQDLAGAYNEQFF
>TRBV6-1|TRBJ2-1|-|TRBD2
TGTGCCAGCAGTGTGTGGACTAGCGGAGACAATGAGCAGTTCTTC
CASSVWTSGDNEQFF
>TRBV28|TRBJ2-7|-|-
TGTGCCAGCAGGAAACAGGGTACAATAAGTCCCTACGAGCAGTACTTC
CASRKQGTISPYEQYF
>TRBV6-5|TRBJ1-4|-|-
TGTGCCAGCAGTCCCGACCCCCAGGGAAATAATGAAAAACTGTTTTTT
CASSPDPQGNNEKLFF
>TRBV6-5|TRBJ2-1|-|TRBD2
TGTGCCAGCAGTTTTCAGCGGGAGGTCTACAATGAGCAGTTCTTC
CASSFQREVYNEQFF
>TRBV5-1|TRBJ2-7|once|-
TGCGCCAGCAGCTTGCTATCCTCCCAACCTAACTACGAGCAGTACTTC
CASSLLSSQPNYEQYF
>TRBV24-1|TRBJ2-1|-|-
TGTGCCACCAGTGATGTAACCGCAGGGATATCCTACAATGAGCAGTTCTTC
CATSDVTAGISYNEQFF
>TRBV6-6|TRBJ1-1|-|-
TGTGCCAGCAGTCCCCTTCAGGGGTACACTGAAGCTTTCTTT
CASSPLQGYTEAFF
>TRBV3-1|TRBJ2-5|few|TRBD1
TGTGCCAGCAGCCAAGGTGACAGGGGATTCCTTCTACAGCAGTACTTC
CASSQGDRGFLLQQYF
>TRBV20-1|TRBJ1-1|-|TRBD1
TGCAGTGCCGCTTCCGGGACAGGCTCCATGAACACTGAAGCTTTCTTT
CSAASGTGSMNTEAFF
>TRBV12-3/TRBV12-4|TRBJ1-5|-|-
TGTGCCAGCAGTTTGACAGAGAGCAATCAGCCCCAGCATTTT
CASSLTESNQPQHF
>TRBV27|TRBJ2-7|-|TRBD2
TGTGCCGCCGGAGTAGCGGGAGGCGAGCAGTACTTC
CAAGVAGGEQYF
>TRBV9|TRBJ2-3|few|-
TGTGCCAGCAGCGTAGGACAGGGAGGCAGCACAGATACGCAGTATTTT
CASSVGQGGSTDTQYF
>TRBV7-2|TRBJ2-5|-|-
TGTGCCAGCAACCAAAGGAGTGCAGAGACCCAGTACTTC
CASNQRSAETQYF
>TRBV2|TRBJ2-3|-|TRBD2
TGTGCCAGCAGTACCGGGACTAGCGGGATCACAGATACGCAGTATTTT
CASSTGTSGITDTQYF
>TRBV6-5|TRBJ1-6|many|TRBD1
TGTGCCAGCAGTTACGGACAGGGTAATTCACCCCTCCACTTT
CASSYGQGNSPLHF
>TRBV20-1|TRBJ2-1|-|-
TGCAGTGCACTAGCCTACAATGAGCAGTTCTTC
CSALAYNEQFF
>TRBV18|TRBJ1-4|once|-
TGTGCCAGCTCACCACGGCGGGGCTCTGGTGAAAAACTGTTTTTT
CASSPRRGSGEKLFF
>TRBV15|TRBJ2-1|-|TRBD2
TGTGCCACCAGCACCCGGACTAGCGGCAAGTCCTACAATGAGCAGTTCTTC
CATSTRTSGKSYNEQFF
>TRBV29-1|TRBJ2-5|few|-
TGCAGCGTTGCCCAGTCGTACCAAGAGACCCAGTACTTC
CSVAQSYQETQYF
>TRBV12-3/TRBV12-4|TRBJ2-4|-|-
TGTGCCAGCAGTTTTGAGCCCCTCATTCAGTACTTC
CASSFEPLIQYF
>TRBV12-3/TRBV12-4|TRBJ2-7|-|-
TGTGCCAGCAGTTTGACAGGTCCTTACAAGTACGAGCAGTACTTC
CASSLTGPYKYEQYF
>TRBV18|TRBJ2-5|-|-
TGTGCCAGCTCACCACAGAAAATGATTACGGGGGAGACCCAGTACTTC
CASSPQKMITGETQYF
>TRBV20-1|TRBJ2-5|-|TRBD2
TGCAGTGCTAGAGGTCAACTAGCGCGGATTCGGGAGACCCAGTACTTC
CSARGQLARIRETQYF
>TRBV29-1|TRBJ2-1|-|TRBD2
TGCAGCGTCCTTGGGGGACTAGCGGACTCCTACAATGAGCAGTTCTTC
CSVLGGLADSYNEQFF
>TRBV27|TRBJ2-5|few|TRBD1
TGTGCCAGCAGTCCAGGGACAGGGGGCGCGGAGACCCAGTACTTC
CASSPGTGGAETQYF
>TRBV2|TRBJ1-1|-|-
TGTGCCAGCAGACAGGAGGGGCACACTGAAGCTTTCTTT
CASRQEGHTEAFF
>TRBV6-2/TRBV6-3|TRBJ2-3|few|TRBD2
TGTGCCTGCAGACGGGGGGGCACAGATACGCAGTATTTT
CACRRGGTDTQYF
>TRBV5-6|TRBJ2-1|-|TRBD2
TGTGCCAGCAGCTATCCGGGACTAGCTGAGTCCTACAATGAGCAGTTCTTC
CASSYPGLAESYNEQFF
>TRBV2|TRBJ2-5|-|-
TGTGCCAGCAGTCAAACCGGGACACCGCAAGAGACCCAGTACTTC
CASSQTGTPQETQYF
>TRBV15|TRBJ1-3|few|-
TGTGCCACCAGCAGAGATATATCCGGAAACACCATATATTTT
CATSRDISGNTIYF
>TRBV7-2|TRBJ2-3|-|-
TGTGCCAGCAGCCTCCAGGCGGACCAAAGCACAGATACGCAGTATTTT
CASSLQADQSTDTQYF
>TRBV6-2/TRBV6-3|TRBJ2-1|once|TRBD2
TGTGCCAGCACATTTTCGGGGGGGGTTGGAGAGCAGTTCTTC
CASTFSGGVGEQFF
>TRBV4-2|TRBJ2-4|-|TRBD2
TGTGCCAGCAGCCAAGACGAAGCTAGCGGGAGATTGAACATTCAGTACTTC
CASSQDEASGRLNIQYF
>TRBV6-2/TRBV6-3|TRBJ1-5|-|-
TGTGCCAGCAGTGGCCAGGCTTCGAGCGGGACACTGACTCGCAGCAATCAGCCCCAGCATTTT
CASSGQASSGTLTRSNQPQHF
>TRBV28|TRBJ2-3|few|-
TGTGCCAGCGGACGCCCTAGCACAGATACGCAGTATTTT
CASGRPSTDTQYF
>TRBV5-3|TRBJ2-7|-|-
TGTGCCAGAGGTATTAGCGCGTCCTACGAGCAGTACTTC
CARGISASYEQYF
>TRBV29-1|TRBJ2-7|-|-
TGCAGCGTTGAAGGTTTAGGGGCCGAGCAGTACTTC
CSVEGLGAEQYF
>TRBV20-1|TRBJ1-2|-|-
TGCAGTGCTCCCACACCAGGGACTGGCTACACCTTC
CSAPTPGTGYTF
>TRBV29-1|TRBJ2-1|-|-
TGCAGCGTTGGTTCCGGGCAGACCAATGAGCAGTTCTTC
CSVGSGQTNEQFF